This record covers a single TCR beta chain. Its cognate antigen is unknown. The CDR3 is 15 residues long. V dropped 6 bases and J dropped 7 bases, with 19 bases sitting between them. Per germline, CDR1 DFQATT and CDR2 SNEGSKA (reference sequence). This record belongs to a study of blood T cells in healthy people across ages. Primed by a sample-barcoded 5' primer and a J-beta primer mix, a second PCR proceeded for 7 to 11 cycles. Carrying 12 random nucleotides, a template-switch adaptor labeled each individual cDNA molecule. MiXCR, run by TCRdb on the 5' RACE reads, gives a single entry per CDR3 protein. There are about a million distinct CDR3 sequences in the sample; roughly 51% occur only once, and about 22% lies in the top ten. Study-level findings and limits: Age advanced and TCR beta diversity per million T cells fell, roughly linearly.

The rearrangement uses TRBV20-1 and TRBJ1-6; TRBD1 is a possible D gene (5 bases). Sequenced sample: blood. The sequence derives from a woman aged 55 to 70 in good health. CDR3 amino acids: CSAPPTRGENSPLHF. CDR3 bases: TGCAGTGCCCCACCCACAAGGGGAGAAAATTCACCCCTCCACTTT.